The clone carrying this TCR beta chain was counted many times. Its antigen is currently unknown. This CDR3 is built from 13 residues. The V gene's germline CDR1 is GTSNPN and CDR2 SVGIG (reference sequence). Deletions cut 2 bases from V and 4 bases from J, with 11 bases between. This entry belongs to a study of T cells in Graves' hyperthyroidism and ophthalmopathy. Study-wide results and limits: Ophthalmopathy was distinguished from stable hyperthyroidism by 13 V-J signatures.

The source material, RNA transcripts, was used to amplify TCR beta CDR3 regions. The HTBI set primed first-round TCR CDR3 RT-PCR. TCRdb processed the multiplex PCR reads anew with MiXCR; each CDR3 protein has one entry. The data contain about 130,000 distinct CDR3 sequences, 22% of them seen just once; the ten biggest clones take up 65% to 80%. The genes are TRBV30 and TRBJ1-2; perhaps TRBD1 as D (5 bases). This receptor was taken from a woman aged 45-60 years with Graves' hyperthyroidism that later progressed to Graves' ophthalmopathy. The sample was blood. The CDR3 reads CAWSTGTRYGYTF. The CDR3 DNA reads TGTGCCTGGAGTACCGGGACCCGCTATGGCTACACCTTC.